The 20 T cell receptor beta chains in this list originate from one sample, sequenced in a study of OX40 agonist ivuxolimab in advanced cancers. TCRdb's copy holds only in-frame clones and misses some; the assay was immunoSEQ multiplex PCR. This sample carries about 94,000 clones, around 86% of them seen once, and the ten largest clones take more than 0.25%. The starting material was CD4+ or CD8+ T cells sorted from blood, obtained in a trial of the OX40 agonist ivuxolimab. The receptor source for this set is an adult with an advanced solid tumor such as melanoma, head and neck, liver or kidney cancer.

The V gene is TRBV5-1, the J gene TRBJ2-4, with a possible D match to TRBD1 (7 bases). The CDR3 runs 13 residues. Looked up from germline, CDR1 is SGHRS and CDR2 is YFSETQ. Deletions cut 4 bases from V and 7 bases from J, with 12 bases between. The CDR3 reads CASSAAGGNIQYF. CDR3 bases: TGCGCCAGCAGCGCGGCAGGGGGGAACATTCAGTACTTC.

The chain couples TRBV5-6 to TRBJ2-5; TRBD1 is a possible D gene (7 bases). From germline, CDR1 is SGHDT and CDR2 YYEEEE. This CDR3 spans 15 amino acids. Between the trimmed V and J ends, which lost 3 bases and 7 bases, there was a span of 19 bases. Here the CDR3 DNA reads TGTGCCAGCAGCTCCGAGCGACAGGGAGGCGCGACCCAGTACTTC. Amino acids: CASSSERQGGATQYF.

V usage is TRBV5-1 and J usage is TRBJ1-2; TRBD1 matches 8 bases. The CDR3 consists of 14 residues. CDR1 and CDR2 (germline): SGHRS, YFSETQ. V lost 2 bases and J lost 6; bases outside the gene matches: 6. CDR3 region: CASSLQGVEDGYTF. The CDR3, as DNA: TGCGCCAGCAGCTTACAGGGGGTCGAGGATGGCTACACCTTC. The full variable domain, with the rest looked up from reference TRBV5-1 and TRBJ1-2, is KAGVTQTPRYLIKTRGQQVTLSCSPISGHRSVSWYQQTPGQGLQFLFEYFSETQRNKGNFPGRFSGRQFSNSRSEMNVSTLELGDSALYLCASSLQGVEDGYTFGSGTRLTVV.

The chain has TRBV6-1 and TRBJ2-2; D might be TRBD1 (6 bases). Deletions cut 4 bases from V and 2 bases from J, with 14 bases between. CDR1 is MNHNS, CDR2 SASEGT, per germline. This CDR3 region has 16 residues. The CDR3 bases are TGTGCCAGCAGTGCAGGGGATACGATCAACACCGGGGAGCTGTTTTTT. It translates to CASSAGDTINTGELFF.

This clone came up once. This sequence joins TRBV7-5 and TRBJ2-3; TRBD1 is the table's D call and was not checked against the DNA. TRBV7-5 is marked as a pseudogene. The CDR3 length is 13 residues. CDR3 nucleotide sequence: TGTGCCCCAAGCCCAGGATCGGCAGATACGCAGTATTTT. Its protein product is CAPSPGSADTQYF.

J is TRBJ1-3 and V is TRBV6-5, with no clear D. This CDR3 has 16 amino acids. Germline-derived CDR1 and CDR2 are MNHEY and SVGAGI. Trimming cost V 0 bases and J 4 bases, with 13 bases left between them. The CDR3 sequence: CASSYSIAPGGNTIYF. In nucleotides, the CDR3 is TGTGCCAGCAGTTACTCGATTGCCCCCGGGGGAAACACCATATATTTT.

The chain joins TRBV28 to TRBJ2-1; 7 bases match TRBD1. V gave up 6 bases and J gave up 6 bases; unmatched junction bases: 8. The CDR3 runs to 14 residues. CDR1 is MDHEN, CDR2 SYDVKM, per germline. The CDR3 reads CASSYDRAANEQFF. CDR3 sequence (DNA): TGTGCCAGCAGCTATGACAGGGCCGCCAATGAGCAGTTCTTC.

This chain joins TRBV5-6 and TRBJ2-7; 8 bases are a match to TRBD2. This CDR3 spans 16 amino acids. V was clipped by 4 bases and J by 0 bases; unmatched bases: 9. The germline V gene encodes CDR1 SGHDT and CDR2 YYEEEE. CDR3 in amino acids: CASSTGGRGASYEQYF. CDR3 in DNA: TGTGCCAGCAGCACTGGAGGGCGGGGGGCCTCCTACGAGCAGTACTTC.

The rearrangement joins TRBV2 to TRBJ2-1; D call uncertain. The CDR3 is made up of 16 amino acids. From germline, CDR1 is SNHLY and CDR2 FYNNEI. V was cut by 2 bases and J by 0 bases, with 11 bases left in between. The CDR3 DNA reads TGTGCCAGCAGTGAACTCTCCCATAGCTCCTACAATGAGCAGTTCTTC. Protein sequence: CASSELSHSSYNEQFF.

The CDR3 loop reads CASSQDRTSGVSPDTQYF. Written as DNA, the CDR3 is TGTGCCAGCAGCCAAGATAGGACTAGCGGGGTCAGCCCAGATACGCAGTATTTT. The rearrangement uses TRBV4-2 and TRBJ2-3, with 12 bases matching TRBD2. This CDR3 contains 18 residues. The J segment lost 4 bases and the V segment lost 0 bases, leaving 8 bases of the junction unmatched. The germline CDR1 and CDR2 sequences are LGHNA and YNFKEQ.

J is TRBJ2-6 and V is TRBV19; 10 bases align to TRBD1. The CDR3 has 17 amino acids. V was clipped by 7 bases and J by 1 base; unmatched bases: 7. Germline values: CDR1 LNHDA, CDR2 SQIVND (reference sequence). CDR3 loop: CASTQDRGGSGANVLTF. CDR3 coding DNA: TGTGCCAGTACTCAGGACAGGGGGGGGTCTGGGGCCAACGTCCTGACTTTC.

The gene calls are TRBV6-5 and TRBJ1-1, with D possibly matching TRBD1 (6 bases). Trimming took off 7 bases at V and 4 bases at J, with 19 bases between the two ends. The CDR3 loop spans 15 amino acids. The germline CDR1 and CDR2 sequences are MNHEY and SVGAGI. Here the CDR3 reads CASTNGWGAATEAFF. CDR3 DNA sequence: TGTGCCAGCACCAACGGATGGGGGGCCGCCACTGAAGCTTTCTTT.

In regard to this clone: Compared with germline, one end of the junction differs, possibly owing to a read error. The chain couples TRBV19 to TRBJ1-2; D is undetermined. Germline-derived CDR1 and CDR2 are LNHDA and SQIVND (reference sequence). This CDR3 comprises 13 residues. The CDR3 is CASSIKVDYRYTF. CDR3 DNA: TGTGCCAGTAGTATAAAGGTGGACTATCGCTACACCTTC.

The rearrangement links TRBV25-1 to TRBJ1-5; 7 bases align to TRBD1. Germline CDR1 reads MGHDK; CDR2 reads SYGVNS. This CDR3 has 14 residues. V lost 4 bases to trimming and J lost 7 bases; unmatched junction nucleotides: 7. The CDR3 nucleotides read TGTGCCAGCAGTGGGGAGGGGGCCGTACAGCCCCAGCATTTT. Encoded protein: CASSGEGAVQPQHF.

The CDR3 is CATSRGGRETEAFF. The CDR3, as DNA: TGTGCCACCAGCAGAGGGGGCAGGGAGACTGAAGCTTTCTTT. The rearrangement joins TRBV15 to TRBJ1-1; D is perhaps TRBD1 (5 bases). CDR1 and CDR2 from the germline V gene are LNHNV and YYDKDF (reference sequence). The V and J ends lost 1 base and 5 bases respectively, with 11 bases between them. The CDR3 extends over 14 amino acids.

This chain joins TRBV11-2 and TRBJ2-1; maybe TRBD2 (6 bases). Germline loops: CDR1 SGHAT, CDR2 FQNNGV. The CDR3 consists of 13 residues. Trimming shortened V by 5 bases and J by 8 bases, and 13 bases separated the two germline ends. The CDR3 DNA sequence: TGTGCCAGCAGCCCCCGGTCGGGAGATGAGCAGTTCTTC. It encodes CASSPRSGDEQFF.

The rearrangement links TRBV15 to TRBJ1-6, with D possibly matching TRBD1 (5 bases). This CDR3 is 14 amino acids long. V was clipped by 0 bases and J by 10 bases, with 10 bases between them. Per germline, CDR1 LNHNV and CDR2 YYDKDF (reference sequence). The CDR3: CATSRDRQGSPLHF. CDR3 sequence (DNA): TGTGCCACCAGCAGAGATCGTCAGGGATCACCCCTCCACTTT.

The V call is TRBV5-1, the J call TRBJ2-5; TRBD1 aligns across 8 bases. With V trimmed by 3 bases and J by 1 base, 2 bases remained unmatched. The CDR3 has 14 amino acids. In germline, CDR1 is SGHRS, CDR2 YFSETQ. CDR3 bases: TGCGCCAGCAGCTCGGGACAGGTCCAAGAGACCCAGTACTTC. It is translated as CASSSGQVQETQYF.

The V gene is TRBV9, the J gene TRBJ2-1; perhaps TRBD1 as D (6 bases). The germline V gene encodes CDR1 SGDLS and CDR2 YYNGEE. The V and J ends lost 1 base and 3 bases respectively, with 14 bases between them. The CDR3 totals 16 residues. This chain's CDR3 is CASSVSSGAFYNEQFF. The CDR3 DNA reads TGTGCCAGCAGCGTAAGTTCAGGGGCGTTCTACAATGAGCAGTTCTTC.

This clone was counted a single time. Here the CDR3 reads CASSQEAGGVSGANVLTF. The CDR3 DNA reads TGTGCCAGCAGCCAAGAAGCAGGGGGCGTCTCTGGGGCCAACGTCCTGACTTTC. The J gene is TRBJ2-6, the V gene TRBV4-2; TRBD1 matches 8 bases. After removal of 0 bases from V and 0 bases from J, the junction contained 4 bases not matched to a gene. CDR3 length equals 18 residues. Germline V gene data show CDR1 as LGHNA and CDR2 as YNFKEQ.